The rows below give T cell receptor beta chains drawn from one sample of a study of cytomegalovirus exposure and HLA in healthy donors. The table came from immunoSEQ multiplex PCR; TCRdb's copy has only in-frame clones and leaves some out. The table has a few hundred thousand clones, over 65% seen once; the top ten hold roughly 3%. The material sequenced was PBMCs. These TCRs come from a woman aged 25 to 39 in good health and CMV-seronegative. Both conserved end residues are part of each CDR3. D genes are given only for firm matches. Clone size is given for some rows only: seen once, a few or many times, or a class if the clone is expanded.

NA	NA	TRBJ1-3	TRBV9	TGTGCCAGCAGCGTAGCTAATTTCGGGTTCTCTGGAAACACCATATATTTT	CASSVANFGFSGNTIYF
NA	NA	TRBJ2-1	TRBV6-6	TGTGCCAGCAGTTACCACACCTACAATGAGCAGTTCTTC	CASSYHTYNEQFF
NA	once	TRBJ1-1	TRBV9	TGTGCCAGCAGTCTAGAGTGGGTCACTGAAGCTTTCTTT	CASSLEWVTEAFF
TRBD2	NA	TRBJ2-5	TRBV5-1	TGCGCCAGCAGCCTCACCCGGACTAGCGGGGAAGAGACCCAGTACTTC	CASSLTRTSGEETQYF
NA	NA	TRBJ1-2	TRBV7-8	TGTGCCAGCAGCTCAAAAATTTCCAGGGTTGGAGGCTACACCTTC	CASSSKISRVGGYTF
TRBD1	few	TRBJ1-4	TRBV2	TGTGCCACCCGGGACAGTTATAATGAAAAACTGTTTTTT	CATRDSYNEKLFF
TRBD1	NA	TRBJ2-7	TRBV7-2	TGTGCCAGCAGCTTATGGACAGGGTTCGAGCAGTACTTC	CASSLWTGFEQYF
TRBD2	NA	TRBJ2-1	TRBV30	TGTGCCTGGACTAGCGGGGACGGTGGCTCCTACAATGAGCAGTTCTTC	CAWTSGDGGSYNEQFF
NA	NA	TRBJ1-2	TRBV27	TGTGCCAGCAAGGCGGGGTCTCTGGTCTATGGCTACACCTTC	CASKAGSLVYGYTF
TRBD1	NA	TRBJ2-3	TRBV5-4	TGTGCCAGCAGCGACCGGACAGGGTCGGCAGATACGCAGTATTTT	CASSDRTGSADTQYF
NA	NA	TRBJ2-1	TRBV12-1	TGTGCCAGCAGCTCGTGGCTAGCGGGGGGGACCTCCTACAATGAGCAGTTCTTC	CASSSWLAGGTSYNEQFF
NA	NA	TRBJ1-2	TRBV11-2	TGTGCCAGCAGCTTACTTTGGCAGGGCGCTAAAGGCTACACCTTC	CASSLLWQGAKGYTF
TRBD2	NA	TRBJ2-1	TRBV10-3	TGTGCCATCACCGGGACTAGCGGGGGGGGGCCGTTCTTC	CAITGTSGGGPFF
TRBD2	NA	TRBJ2-2	TRBV5-6	TGTGCCAGCAGCTTGGCCAGTGGAGTAGCGGGGGCTGGGGAGCTGTTTTTT	CASSLASGVAGAGELFF
TRBD2	NA	TRBJ2-2	TRBV2	TGTGCCAGTAAGACTAGCGAGGCCGGGGAGCTGTTTTTT	CASKTSEAGELFF
NA	NA	TRBJ2-2	TRBV4-1	TGCGCCAGCAGCCAAGGGAGACTAGTGGGGACCGGGGAGCTGTTTTTT	CASSQGRLVGTGELFF
NA	NA	TRBJ2-5	TRBV7-8	TGTGCCAGCAGCCCGTGGGCCGTTGAAAAGGAGACCCAGTACTTC	CASSPWAVEKETQYF
TRBD1	NA	TRBJ2-7	TRBV7-8	TGTGCCAGCAGCTCCCGTGGACAGGGCTACGAGCAGTACTTC	CASSSRGQGYEQYF